This record covers a single T cell receptor beta chain. The study recruited people aged about 18 to 90 years across more than 20 US areas. Profiled with immunoSEQ multiplex PCR; TCRdb holds only in-frame clones, not every one. Seen here are about 170,000 clones, 75% to 90% observed once, and the top ten hold approximately 4.4%. This sample stems from a study of blood T cell repertoires in COVID-19. Overall study context: Italy, Spain and the United States were the sources of the convalescent and acute COVID-19 samples. PBMCs, B-cell-depleted T cells, or T cells provided the cDNA or gDNA that made up the material.

The CDR3 sequence is 15 residues long. The germline CDR1 and CDR2 sequences are MNHEY and SMNVEV (reference sequence). V lost 3 bases and J lost 1; bases outside the gene matches: 3. Sequencing input: PBMCs or T cells enriched from blood (not recorded which). V gene TRBV27 combines with J gene TRBJ1-1; the match to TRBD1 covers 9 bases. The source of this sequence is a woman aged 50 to 65 who had recovered from COVID-19. The CDR3 region is CASSFQGQGNTEAFF. The CDR3 nucleotides are TGTGCCAGCAGTTTTCAGGGACAGGGGAACACTGAAGCTTTCTTT.